The 4 T cell receptor beta chains reported below all come from one sample, sequenced in a study of blood T cell repertoires in COVID-19. Some clones are missing from TCRdb's copy, which holds only in-frame ones; the method was immunoSEQ multiplex PCR. The sample contains approximately 150,000 clones, around 88% of which appear only once. The sample comprised peripheral blood. These receptors were collected from a human donor in a cohort sampled during active COVID-19.

The CDR3 region is CATPPPGIQPQHF. DNA of the CDR3: TGTGCCACCCCGCCGCCGGGGATTCAGCCCCAGCATTTT. The V call is TRBV19, the J call TRBJ1-5; no definite D call. Trimming removed 10 bases from V and 6 bases from J, with 16 bases in between. The CDR3 is 13 residues long. In germline, CDR1 is LNHDA, CDR2 SQIVND (reference sequence).

V usage is TRBV28 and J usage is TRBJ1-2, with D possibly being TRBD1 (5 bases). The V end lost 3 bases, the J end lost 8 bases, and 22 bases lay between the germline ends. In germline, CDR1 is MDHEN, CDR2 SYDVKM. The CDR3 has 16 amino acids. The CDR3 reads CASSFPGGALERGYTF. DNA of the CDR3: TGTGCCAGCAGTTTCCCGGGAGGGGCTCTGGAGAGAGGCTACACCTTC.

The V gene is TRBV5-4, the J gene TRBJ2-1; TRBD1 agrees at 8 bases. V shed 2 bases and J 4 bases; nucleotides not matched to a gene: 5. The CDR3 is 15 amino acids. CDR1 SGHNT and CDR2 YYREEE come from the germline V gene (reference sequence). The CDR3 DNA follows: TGTGCCAGCAGCTTCCCCCAGGGGGCGTACAATGAGCAGTTCTTC. Protein: CASSFPQGAYNEQFF.

This clone was counted between two and nine times. The rearrangement links TRBV4-3 to TRBJ1-5; 7 positions agree with TRBD1. The V gene's germline CDR1 is LGHNA and CDR2 YSLEER. The CDR3 has 15 amino acids. The trim removed 1 base at V and 5 bases at J, leaving 5 bases unmatched. The CDR3 loop reads CASSQGDRADQPQHF. CDR3 sequence (DNA): TGCGCCAGCAGCCAAGGTGACAGGGCGGATCAGCCCCAGCATTTT.